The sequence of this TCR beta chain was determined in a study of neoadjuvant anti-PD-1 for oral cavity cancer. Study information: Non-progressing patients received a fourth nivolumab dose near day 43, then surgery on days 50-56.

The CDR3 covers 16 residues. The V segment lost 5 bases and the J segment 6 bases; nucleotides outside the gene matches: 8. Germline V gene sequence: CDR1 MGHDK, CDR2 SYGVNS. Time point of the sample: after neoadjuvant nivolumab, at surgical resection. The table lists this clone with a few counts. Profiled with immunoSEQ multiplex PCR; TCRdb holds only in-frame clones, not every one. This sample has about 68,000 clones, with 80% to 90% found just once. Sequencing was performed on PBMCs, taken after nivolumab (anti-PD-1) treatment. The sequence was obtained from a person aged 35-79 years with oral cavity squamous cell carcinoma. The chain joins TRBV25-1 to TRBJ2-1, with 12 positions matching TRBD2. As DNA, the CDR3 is TGTGCCAGCAGTCCCTGGGGACTAGCGGGTGGCAATGAGCAGTTCTTC. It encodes CASSPWGLAGGNEQFF.